This TCR beta chain originates from a study of cytomegalovirus exposure and HLA in healthy donors (dated by TCRdb to 2015 to 2018). With respect to the entire study: An earlier analysis of some 620 of the donors reported under 300 Gb of sequence data and around 110 million unique TCR beta sequences obtained from around 180 million T cells. The aim of the study was to test whether cataloging public T cell receptors could identify signatures of past pathogen exposure. Typing coverage differed by locus: A, B, C, DRB1 and DQB1 were typed in roughly 620-630 donors, DQA1 in about 550, DPA1 in 606, and DPB1 in around 440. All discovery cohort repertoires had been generated using a single sequencing platform. To decide whether each TCR beta V gene segment behaved as functional or pseudogenic, an earlier analysis of fewer than 750 of the donors relied on high-throughput TCR beta sequencing. In addition to the first cohort of approximately 650 subjects, a separate validation cohort of 120 different subjects was used. Rather than using new phenotypic data, the later analysis identified candidate immune exposures from TCR beta sequences and from how often those sequences occurred across donors. To study patterns of TCR occurrence, a later analysis re-analyzed previously published TCR beta repertoires from just over 650 donors and added high-resolution HLA genotyping. About five DR-DQ haplotypes were treated as single units for association and clustering because of strong linkage in the cohort. Among the roughly 390 genotyped donors, around 79% belonged to the genetic ancestry cluster associated with self-reported Caucasian donors. An early release covering just under 650 HLA-typed donors comprised around 300 gigabases of sequencing data and roughly 86 million unique TCR sequences. Genome-wide SNP genotypes for about 55% of the 666 donors were used in a later genetic analysis, which treated that subset as a discovery cohort. The study combined high-throughput TCR immunosequencing, statistical association of individual TCRs with disease status, and machine learning to predict cytomegalovirus infection status. Among over 350 genotyped donors of the cohort, an average of about 240,000 unique TCR beta nucleotide sequences were sequenced per donor, around 20% of them non-productive. Alongside the repertoire data, information on donor age, sex, ethnicity and CMV serostatus was compiled. Class I and class II HLA loci were covered by the typing at four-digit resolution. The study used immunosequencing to profile the T cell repertoires of approximately 650 subjects and linked those repertoires to cytomegalovirus serostatus.

The paper's findings and limits, for the study overall: The earlier analysis of a few hundred of the donors excluded 15 to 20 rarely observed V segments, including chromosome 9 orphons, because counts were too low. The authors suggested that the approach could potentially be extended to other disease states and immunological phenotypes. In a later analysis, TCR association rates were found to vary across HLA loci, with the most associated TCRs seen for DRB1 alleles and the fewest for HLA-C alleles. The classifier was reported to diagnose cytomegalovirus status with high specificity and sensitivity in both the original and validation cohorts. Because HLA typing was unavailable for some donors at each locus, only the typed subset was used in association tests. Correlated functional status among segregating V segments might be attributable to linkage disequilibrium, but an unknown experimental factor could not be ruled out. V-gene and J-gene trimming of TCR beta chains was associated with a missense DCLRE1C variant in a later genetic analysis, and the association was replicated in an independent cohort. Because the 87-base-pair reads could not distinguish some IMGT-functional V segments, including TRBV6-2 and TRBV6-3, those segments were excluded. In a later analysis, HLA-associated TCR beta chains showed more clonal expansion and lower generation probabilities than non-associated chains that were equally common. Several of the top co-occurrence clusters appeared to be linked to parvovirus B19, influenza, CMV and Epstein-Barr virus, according to a later analysis. A later analysis found that most CMV-associated TCR beta chains appeared HLA-restricted, with HLA associations seemingly driven largely by CMV exposure. When HLA alleles, especially DR and DQ, strongly co-occurred, attributing TCR associations to individual alleles was difficult. Broadly in line with IMGT annotations, most TCR beta V segments showed up in productive rearrangements about 87% or about 30% of the time in an earlier analysis of some 590 of the donors. A further reported finding was that TCR beta sequences accurately predicted the HLA-A and HLA-B alleles for most subjects in the first cohort. A cluster of highly shared sequence variants was judged likely to be a technical artifact of the sequencing pipeline. While some public TCRs were present in many individuals, most TCR sequences turned up only very rarely across donors. The cohort was sequenced for TCR beta chains only, and without alpha or paired-chain data the features that could be detected were limited. The presence/absence analyses assumed that sequencing depth was roughly uniform across donors, and that assumption may not be true. A later genetic analysis reported fewer N-insertions in productive TCRs among donors in an Asian-associated ancestry cluster than the approximately 700-donor mean. In vitro tests confirmed that a few of the cytomegalovirus-associated TCR beta chains recognize cytomegalovirus antigens. In the study, about 150 TCR beta chains were listed as associated with cytomegalovirus. Immune exposure information for the cohort was limited to CMV serostatus. Specific HLA alleles were associated with over 15,000 TCR beta sequences at a false discovery rate of 0.05 in a later analysis.

The cohort comprised some 680 healthy bone marrow donors. At the time of sampling, every cohort member was nominally healthy, though immune exposures that went unrecorded were likely present. The donor was CMV seronegative and belonged to the group of roughly 330 seronegative cohort members. Every donor gave a peripheral blood sample, and the peripheral blood mononuclear cells from that sample were used for TCR beta sequencing. Genomic DNA extraction from the blood cell samples was performed with the Qiagen DNeasy Blood Extraction Kit. About this clone: Its target antigen remains unknown. No much larger clone exists at a distance of one base, and base qualities are not known.

The germline V gene gives CDR1 as SGHDN and CDR2 as FVKESK. Relative to germline, V is missing 2 bases and J is missing 5 bases, with 7 bases of the junction outside any gene match. The CDR3 has 15 amino acids, counting the end cysteine and phenylalanine. Only CDR3 DNA remains: 45 bases, in frame from the first base. Preparation of the library involved the immunoSEQ multiplex PCR assay. A mixture of 60 forward primers for TCR Vbeta segments and 13 reverse primers for TCR Jbeta segments was used in the multiplex PCR. The CDR3 region of rearranged TCR beta genes was amplified from genomic DNA by a multiplex PCR assay. On the Illumina HiSeq System, the amplified TCR beta libraries were sequenced as 87-base-pair reads. In the paper's pipeline: A later analysis tallied 70 million to 100 million unique TCR beta chains across the 666 repertoires, and about 12 million of those chains were shared by two or more donors. A nearest-neighbor algorithm error-corrected the raw reads and collapsed the reads into unique sequences, merging closely related sequences to remove PCR and sequencing errors. Alignment of CDR3 sequences to IMGT reference sequences was used to assign V, D and J gene segments. For a sequence to be retained, a match of at least six nucleotides was required to both a V gene segment and a J gene segment. Rearrangements were classified as productive when the CDR3 lacked stop codons and remained in frame with V and J, and all other rearrangements were classified as non-productive. CDR3 was defined by IMGT convention, running from the second conserved V-encoded cysteine to the conserved J-encoded phenylalanine. The earlier analysis of 587 of the donors excluded sequences that lacked an unambiguous match to a single V gene segment. An earlier analysis of about 600 of the donors called V segments functional above 56.7% productive rearrangements and segregating when the between-donor standard deviation exceeded 5%. To diagnose cytomegalovirus status from the catalog of TCR beta chain sequences, a statistical classification framework was built. In a later analysis, V and J genes were assigned by comparing TCR nucleotide sequences against IMGT/GENE-DB human TR gene sequences. The TCRdist pipeline was used in a later analysis to assign CDR3 sequences and most-parsimonious VDJ recombination scenarios. In a later analysis, every TCR beta chain was defined by the combination of its CDR3 amino acid sequence and its V-gene family, and reads without a unique V-gene family were dropped. As a way to deal with suspected cross-contamination and a sequencing artifact, a later analysis dropped approximately 590 nucleotide sequences that were highly shared and had low generation probability. For each public chain, a later analysis derived a clonal expansion index from normalized ranks of inferred template counts within each repertoire. Generation probabilities in a later analysis came from a VDJ recombination model fitted to out-of-frame rearrangements, and those results were checked against IGoR. Hypergeometric tests were used in a later analysis to score TCR-TCR, TCR-HLA and TCR-CMV co-occurrence, with a repertoire-size bias correction applied to the TCR pairs. A later analysis estimated false discovery rates by permuting HLA or CMV assignments 20 times. In a later analysis, co-occurring TCRs were grouped with DBSCAN, and TCRdist sequence similarity was added when clustering was performed within HLA-allele-positive subsets. Repertoires with fewer than 30,000 or more than 120,000 public chains were left out of co-occurrence clustering, as were about 5 repertoires with anomalous nucleotide sharing. TCRdb limited this immuneACCESS table to in-frame rearrangements with V and J called. A share of clones is missing; checked studies link under half to unresolved V genes, and the rest is unexplained. The V and J calls and the clone size are those of that table, but D and trimming were determined from the DNA. This sample is represented by over 150,000 clones; around 80% of them were singletons. Less than 5% of the sample is in the top ten clones.

This clonotype was sampled from a male donor in good health and CMV-seronegative. The rearrangement combines TRBV14 with TRBJ2-5, with 8 bases matching TRBD1. The sequenced sample consisted of PBMCs. The nucleotides are TGTGCCAGCAGCCAAAGACAGGGGATTTGGGAGACCCAGTACTTC. Its protein product is CASSQRQGIWETQYF.